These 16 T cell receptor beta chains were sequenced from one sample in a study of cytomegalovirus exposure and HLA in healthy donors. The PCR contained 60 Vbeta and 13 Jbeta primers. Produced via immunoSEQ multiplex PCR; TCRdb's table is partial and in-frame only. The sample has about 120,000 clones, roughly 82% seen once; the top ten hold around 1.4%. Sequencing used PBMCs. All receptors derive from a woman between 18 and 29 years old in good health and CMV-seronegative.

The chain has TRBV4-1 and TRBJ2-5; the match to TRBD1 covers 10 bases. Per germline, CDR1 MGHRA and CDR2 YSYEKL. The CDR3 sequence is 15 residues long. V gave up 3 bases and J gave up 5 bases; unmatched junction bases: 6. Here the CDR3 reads CASSHRQGADETQYF. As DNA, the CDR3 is TGCGCCAGCAGCCACAGACAGGGGGCAGATGAGACCCAGTACTTC.

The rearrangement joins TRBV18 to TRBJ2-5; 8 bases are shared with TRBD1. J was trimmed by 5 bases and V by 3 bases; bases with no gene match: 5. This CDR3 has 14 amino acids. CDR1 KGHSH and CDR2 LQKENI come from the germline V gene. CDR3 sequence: CASSPDRVTETQYF. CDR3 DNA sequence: TGTGCCAGCTCACCGGACAGGGTGACGGAGACCCAGTACTTC.

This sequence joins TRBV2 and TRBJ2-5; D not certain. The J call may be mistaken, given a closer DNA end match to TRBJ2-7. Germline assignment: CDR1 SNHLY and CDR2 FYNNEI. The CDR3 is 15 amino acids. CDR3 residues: CASSQTLLPSYEQYF. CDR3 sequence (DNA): TGTGCCAGCAGTCAGACATTACTTCCCTCCTACGAGCAGTACTTC.

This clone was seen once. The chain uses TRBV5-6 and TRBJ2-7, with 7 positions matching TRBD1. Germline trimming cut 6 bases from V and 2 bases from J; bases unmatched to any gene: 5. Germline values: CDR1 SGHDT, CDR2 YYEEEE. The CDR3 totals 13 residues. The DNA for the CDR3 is TGTGCCAGCAACCGGGACAGAGCCTACGAGCAGTACTTC. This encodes CASNRDRAYEQYF.

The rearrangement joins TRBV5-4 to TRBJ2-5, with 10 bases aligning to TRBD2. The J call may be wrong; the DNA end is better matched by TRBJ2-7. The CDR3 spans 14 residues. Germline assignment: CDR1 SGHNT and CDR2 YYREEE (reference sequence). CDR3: CASSLGLADYEQYF. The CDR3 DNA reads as TGTGCCAGCAGCCTTGGACTAGCGGACTACGAGCAGTACTTC.

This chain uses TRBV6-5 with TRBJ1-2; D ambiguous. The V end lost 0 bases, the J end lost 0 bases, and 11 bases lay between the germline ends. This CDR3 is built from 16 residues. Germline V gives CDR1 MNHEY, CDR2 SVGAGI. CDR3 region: CASSYSGGGANYGYTF. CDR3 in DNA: TGTGCCAGCAGTTACTCTGGAGGCGGAGCTAACTATGGCTACACCTTC.

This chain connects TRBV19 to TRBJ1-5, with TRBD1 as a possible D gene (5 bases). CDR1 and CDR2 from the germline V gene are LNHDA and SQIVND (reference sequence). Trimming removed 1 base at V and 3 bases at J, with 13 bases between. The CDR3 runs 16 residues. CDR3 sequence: CASSIVAGTPNQPQHF. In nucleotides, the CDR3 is TGTGCCAGTAGTATAGTGGCAGGGACTCCCAATCAGCCCCAGCATTTT.

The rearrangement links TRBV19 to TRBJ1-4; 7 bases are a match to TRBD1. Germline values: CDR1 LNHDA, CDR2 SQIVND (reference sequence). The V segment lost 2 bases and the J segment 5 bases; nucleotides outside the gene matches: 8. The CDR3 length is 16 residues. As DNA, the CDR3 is TGTGCCAGTAGTATACGGACAGGCTGGCCAAATGAAAAACTGTTTTTT. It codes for CASSIRTGWPNEKLFF.

The CDR3 spells CSAYQPQHF. CDR3 nucleotide sequence: TGCAGCGCGTATCAGCCCCAGCATTTT. The J gene is TRBJ1-5, the V gene TRBV29-1; D is undetermined. The CDR3 extends over 9 amino acids. From germline, CDR1 is SQVTM and CDR2 ANQGSEA. V lost 7 bases and J 5 bases, leaving 3 bases between the germline ends.

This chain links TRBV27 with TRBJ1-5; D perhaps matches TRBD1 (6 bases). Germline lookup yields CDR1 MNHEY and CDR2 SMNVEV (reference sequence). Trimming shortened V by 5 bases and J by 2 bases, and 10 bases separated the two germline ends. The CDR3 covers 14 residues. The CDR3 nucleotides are TGTGCCAGCAGTCAGTCAGGGGGCAATCAGCCCCAGCATTTT. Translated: CASSQSGGNQPQHF.

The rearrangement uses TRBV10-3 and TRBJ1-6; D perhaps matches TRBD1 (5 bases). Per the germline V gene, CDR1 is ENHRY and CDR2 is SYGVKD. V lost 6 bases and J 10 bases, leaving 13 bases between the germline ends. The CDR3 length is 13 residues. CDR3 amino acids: CAISTGWVSPLHF. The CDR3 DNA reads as TGTGCCATCAGCACAGGTTGGGTCTCACCCCTCCACTTT.

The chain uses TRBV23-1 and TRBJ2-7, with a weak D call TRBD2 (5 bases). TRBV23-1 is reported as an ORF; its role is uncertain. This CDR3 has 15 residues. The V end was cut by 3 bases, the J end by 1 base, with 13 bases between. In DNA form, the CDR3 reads TGCGCCAGCAGTCAGGAACCGAGGGAGTCCTACGAGCAGTACTTC. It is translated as CASSQEPRESYEQYF.

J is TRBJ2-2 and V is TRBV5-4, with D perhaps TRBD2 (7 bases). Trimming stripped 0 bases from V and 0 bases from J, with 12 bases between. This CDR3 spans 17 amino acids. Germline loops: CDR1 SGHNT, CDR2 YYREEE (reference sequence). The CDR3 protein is CASSLAWGGPNTGELFF. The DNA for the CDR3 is TGTGCCAGCAGCTTGGCGTGGGGGGGCCCGAACACCGGGGAGCTGTTTTTT.

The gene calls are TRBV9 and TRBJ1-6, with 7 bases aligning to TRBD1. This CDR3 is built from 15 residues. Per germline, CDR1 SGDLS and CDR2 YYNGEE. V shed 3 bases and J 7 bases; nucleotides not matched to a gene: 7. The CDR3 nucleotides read TGTGCCAGCAGCGGATCGGGACAGAGGAATTCACCCCTCCACTTT. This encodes CASSGSGQRNSPLHF.

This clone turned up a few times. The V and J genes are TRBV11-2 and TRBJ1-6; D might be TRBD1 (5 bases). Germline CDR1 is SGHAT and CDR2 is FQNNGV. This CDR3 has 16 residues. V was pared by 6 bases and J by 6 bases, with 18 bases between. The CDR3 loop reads CASSFTLGGSNSPLHF. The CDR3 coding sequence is TGTGCCAGCAGTTTTACCCTCGGGGGTAGTAATTCACCCCTCCACTTT.

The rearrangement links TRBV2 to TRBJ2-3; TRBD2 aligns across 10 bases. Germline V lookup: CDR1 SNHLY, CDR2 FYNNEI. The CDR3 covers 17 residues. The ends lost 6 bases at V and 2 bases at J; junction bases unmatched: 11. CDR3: CASSPIQLAGFTDTQYF. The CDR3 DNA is TGTGCCAGCAGCCCCATTCAACTAGCGGGGTTCACAGATACGCAGTATTTT. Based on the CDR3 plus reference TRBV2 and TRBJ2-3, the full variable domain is EPEVTQTPSHQVTQMGQEVILRCVPISNHLYFYWYRQILGQKVEFLVSFYNNEISEKSEIFDDQFSVERPDGSNFTLKIRSTKLEDSAMYFCASSPIQLAGFTDTQYFGPGTRLTVL.